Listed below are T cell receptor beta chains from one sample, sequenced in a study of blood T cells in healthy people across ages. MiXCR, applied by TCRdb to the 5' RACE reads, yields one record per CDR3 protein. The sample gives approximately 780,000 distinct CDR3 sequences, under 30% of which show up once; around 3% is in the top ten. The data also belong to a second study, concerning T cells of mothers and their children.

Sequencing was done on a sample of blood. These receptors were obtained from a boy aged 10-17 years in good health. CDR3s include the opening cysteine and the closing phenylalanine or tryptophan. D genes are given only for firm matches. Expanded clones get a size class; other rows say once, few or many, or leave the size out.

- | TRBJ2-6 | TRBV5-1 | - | TGCGCCAGCAGCTCCGGACAGTTCTCTGGGGCCAACGTCCTGACTTTC | CASSSGQFSGANVLTF
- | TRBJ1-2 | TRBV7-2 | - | TGTGCCAGCAGCTCCCCCGGGCGGGTAATCTATGGCTACACCTTC | CASSSPGRVIYGYTF
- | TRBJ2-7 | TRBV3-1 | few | TGTGCCAGCAGCCAATCGGAGGGTCGGCAGTACTTC | CASSQSEGRQYF
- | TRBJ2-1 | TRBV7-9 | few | TGTGCCAGCAGCTTAGCGTACCTGGGGGCGCGATACAATGAGCAGTTCTTC | CASSLAYLGARYNEQFF
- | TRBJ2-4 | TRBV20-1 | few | TGCAGTGCTTCAGGGATAGCCAAAAACATTCAGTACTTC | CSASGIAKNIQYF
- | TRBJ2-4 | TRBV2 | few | TGTGCCAGCAGTGGGCGGGGAAGGAACATTCAGTACTTC | CASSGRGRNIQYF
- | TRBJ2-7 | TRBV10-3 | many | TGTGCCATCAGTGATTCGGTATACGAGCAGTACTTC | CAISDSVYEQYF
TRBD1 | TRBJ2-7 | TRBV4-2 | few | TGTGCCAGCAGCCCAGGACAGGGTCCCCTCTCCTACGAGCAGTACTTC | CASSPGQGPLSYEQYF
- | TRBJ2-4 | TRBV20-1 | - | TGCAGTGCACAGTGGGGGACGGGCGGCATTCAGTACTTC | CSAQWGTGGIQYF
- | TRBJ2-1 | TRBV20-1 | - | TGCAGTGCTAGTTCCGGGGCGCCCTACAATGAGCAGTTCTTC | CSASSGAPYNEQFF
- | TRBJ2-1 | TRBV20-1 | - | TGCAGTGCTAGAGATGAGGCCGGGGGAAGCTCCTACAATGAGCAGTTCTTC | CSARDEAGGSSYNEQFF
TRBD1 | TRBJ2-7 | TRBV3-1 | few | TGTGCCAGCAGCCGGCGACAGGGGCCGTACGAGCAGTACTTC | CASSRRQGPYEQYF
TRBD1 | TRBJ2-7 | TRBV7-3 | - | TGTGCCAGCAGCCCCACAGGGACAGGGGGCTTCCACGAGCAGTACTTC | CASSPTGTGGFHEQYF
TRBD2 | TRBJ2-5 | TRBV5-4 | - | TGTGCCAGCAGCTTGGCCGAGAAACTAGCGGGGGGGCCCGAGACCCAGTACTTC | CASSLAEKLAGGPETQYF
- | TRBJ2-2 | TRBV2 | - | TGTGCCAGCAGTGAGGGGTACACCGGGGAGCTGTTTTTT | CASSEGYTGELFF
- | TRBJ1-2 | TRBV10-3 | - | TGTGCCATCAGTGAGTCAGGGCAGACCAACTATGGCTACACCTTC | CAISESGQTNYGYTF
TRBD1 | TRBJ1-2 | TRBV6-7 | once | TGTGCCAGCAGTCGCGACAGGGGCTTAACCTTGGGCTACACCTTC | CASSRDRGLTLGYTF
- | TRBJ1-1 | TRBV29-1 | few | TGCAGCGTGCTGGACACTGAAGCTTTCTTT | CSVLDTEAFF
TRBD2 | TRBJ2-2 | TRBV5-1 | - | TGCGCCAGCCGGCGGGGGGGCCGTTCGAACACCGGGGAGCTGTTTTTT | CASRRGGRSNTGELFF
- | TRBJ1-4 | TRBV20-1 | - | TGCAGTGCTAGAGATCCCCCCGTCGGGGAAAAACTGTTTTTT | CSARDPPVGEKLFF
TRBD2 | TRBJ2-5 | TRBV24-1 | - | TGTGCCACCAGTGACACTTCGGGACTAGCGGGGGTGCCGAGGGAGACCCAGTACTTC | CATSDTSGLAGVPRETQYF
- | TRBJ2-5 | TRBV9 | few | TGTGCCAGCAGCCCCCTGGGAGAGATGGGGCTCATTGAGACCCAGTACTTC | CASSPLGEMGLIETQYF
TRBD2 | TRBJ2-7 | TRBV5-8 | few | TGTGCCAGCAGCCCCCTAGCGGCTGAGCAGTACTTC | CASSPLAAEQYF
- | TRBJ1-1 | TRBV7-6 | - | TGTGCCAGCAGCTCTAGGGTTGGCGACACTGAAGCTTTCTTT | CASSSRVGDTEAFF
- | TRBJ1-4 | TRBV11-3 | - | TGTGCCAGCAGCATGGGACCGGAGGGAAAACTGTTTTTT | CASSMGPEGKLFF
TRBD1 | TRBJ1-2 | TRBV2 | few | TGTGCCAGCAGTGACCCGAGGGACAGGGTCAACTATGGCTACACCTTC | CASSDPRDRVNYGYTF
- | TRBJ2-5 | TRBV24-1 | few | TGTGCCACCAGTGGGGACCGGGACTACCAAGAGACCCAGTACTTC | CATSGDRDYQETQYF
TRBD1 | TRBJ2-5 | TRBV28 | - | TGTGCCAGCAGTGCCCACAGGGGCGCAGAGACCCAGTACTTC | CASSAHRGAETQYF